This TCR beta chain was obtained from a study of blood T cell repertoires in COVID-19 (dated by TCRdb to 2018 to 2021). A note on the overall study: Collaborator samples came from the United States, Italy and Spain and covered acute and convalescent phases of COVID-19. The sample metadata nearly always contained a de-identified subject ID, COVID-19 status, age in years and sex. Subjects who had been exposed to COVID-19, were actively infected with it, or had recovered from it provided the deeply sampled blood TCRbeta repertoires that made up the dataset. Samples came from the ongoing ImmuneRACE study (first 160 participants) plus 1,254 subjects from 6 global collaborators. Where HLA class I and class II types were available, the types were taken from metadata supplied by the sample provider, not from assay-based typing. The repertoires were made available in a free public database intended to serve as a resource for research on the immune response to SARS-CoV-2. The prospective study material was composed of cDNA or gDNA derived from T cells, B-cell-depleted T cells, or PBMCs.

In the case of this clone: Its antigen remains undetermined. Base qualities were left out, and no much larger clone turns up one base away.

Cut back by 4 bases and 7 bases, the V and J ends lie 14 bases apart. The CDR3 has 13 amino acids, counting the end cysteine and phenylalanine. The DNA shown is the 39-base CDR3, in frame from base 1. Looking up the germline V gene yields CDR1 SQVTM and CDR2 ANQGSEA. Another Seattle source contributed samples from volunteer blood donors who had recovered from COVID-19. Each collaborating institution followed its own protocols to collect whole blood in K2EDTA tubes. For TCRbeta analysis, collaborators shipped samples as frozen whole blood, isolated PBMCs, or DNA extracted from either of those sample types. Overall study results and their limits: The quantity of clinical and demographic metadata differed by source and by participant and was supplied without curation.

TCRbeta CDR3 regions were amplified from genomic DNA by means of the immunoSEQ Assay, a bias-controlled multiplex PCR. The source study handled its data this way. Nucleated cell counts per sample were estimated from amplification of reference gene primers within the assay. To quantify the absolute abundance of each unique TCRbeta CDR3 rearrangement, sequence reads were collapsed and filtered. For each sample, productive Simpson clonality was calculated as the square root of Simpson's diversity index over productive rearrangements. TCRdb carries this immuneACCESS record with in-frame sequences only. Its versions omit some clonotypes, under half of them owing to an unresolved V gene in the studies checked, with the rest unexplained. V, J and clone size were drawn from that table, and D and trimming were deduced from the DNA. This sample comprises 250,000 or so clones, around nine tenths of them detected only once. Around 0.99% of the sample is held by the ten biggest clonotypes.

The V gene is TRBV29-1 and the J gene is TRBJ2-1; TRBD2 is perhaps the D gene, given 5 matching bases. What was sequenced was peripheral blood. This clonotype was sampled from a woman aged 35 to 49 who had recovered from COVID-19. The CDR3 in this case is CSVGGIRGNEQFF. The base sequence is TGCAGCGTTGGAGGGATTCGTGGTAATGAGCAGTTCTTC.